Shown below are 22 T cell receptor beta chains from a single sample sequenced in a study of Ad26.COV2.S vaccination and SARS-CoV-2 variants. Sample treatment: about 20 received Ad26.COV2.S at low or high dose, single or two shots; several received placebo; per-sample allocation not given. Following the first vaccine or placebo injection, samples were taken on day 63. Sequencing used immunoSEQ multiplex PCR; TCRdb keeps in-frame clones, though not all of them. The table shows about 440,000 clones, with 90% occurring only once. This sample comprised peripheral blood, obtained in a trial of Ad26.COV2.S vaccine versus placebo. The receptors derive from a person aged 18-65 years who received the Ad26.COV2.S COVID-19 vaccine or a placebo.

Concerning this clone itself: Other DNA sequences in the sample encode the same CDR3. The chain uses TRBV5-1 and TRBJ2-3, with a tentative D call TRBD1 (6 bases). Germline V gene lookup returns CDR1 SGHRS and CDR2 YFSETQ. V dropped 4 bases and J dropped 3 bases, with 12 bases sitting between them. This CDR3 region has 14 residues. CDR3 region: CASSPGQGTDTQYF. Written as DNA, the CDR3 is TGCGCCAGCAGCCCTGGCCAGGGGACAGATACGCAGTATTTT.

The chain recombines TRBV7-9 with TRBJ2-5; the D gene could be TRBD1 or TRBD2 (5 bases each). The CDR3 runs to 15 residues. In germline, CDR1 is SEHNR, CDR2 FQNEAQ (reference sequence). Trimming left V 4 bases short and J 0 bases short, with 12 bases between. CDR3: CASSSLGADQETQYF. The CDR3 coding sequence is TGTGCCAGCAGCTCCCTCGGGGCAGACCAAGAGACCCAGTACTTC.

This clone has just one count. The J gene is TRBJ1-1, the V gene TRBV28; possibly TRBD1 for D (5 bases). V gave up 2 bases and J gave up 8 bases, with 12 bases separating them. In germline, CDR1 is MDHEN, CDR2 SYDVKM. The CDR3 sequence is 13 residues long. As DNA, the CDR3 is TGTGCCAGCAGTTTAGCCTCGGGGGGAGAAGCTTTCTTT. Translation gives CASSLASGGEAFF.

V and J are TRBV6-5 and TRBJ2-5; the D is unclear. The CDR3 sequence is 12 residues long. Germline V CDR1 and CDR2: MNHEY, SVGAGI. Trimming shortened V by 6 bases and J by 8 bases, and 13 bases separated the two germline ends. The CDR3 sequence is CASRTLLGTQYF. The CDR3 nucleotides read TGTGCCAGCAGGACGCTCTTAGGAACCCAGTACTTC.

The chain uses TRBV7-2 and TRBJ2-7, with 7 nucleotides matching TRBD2. This CDR3 has 17 amino acids. The junction had 15 bases not matched to a gene; V was cut back by 5 bases and J by 2 bases. Germline assignment: CDR1 SGHTA and CDR2 FQGNSA. Written as DNA, the CDR3 is TGTGCCAGCAGCCCGAAAGGGCCCGGGACTATAACCTACGAGCAGTACTTC. This encodes CASSPKGPGTITYEQYF.

The gene calls are TRBV21-1 and TRBJ1-4. TRBV21-1 is classified as a pseudogene. This CDR3 is 16 amino acids long. For the CDR3, the DNA is TGTGCCAGCAGCCTCGGGACCCCCCCAAGAAGAGAAAAACTGTTTTTT. Amino acids: CASSLGTPPRREKLFF.

The genes are TRBV3-1 (or the pseudogene TRBV3-2) and TRBJ1-1; D is undetermined. V was trimmed by 4 bases and J by 4 bases, leaving 10 bases between them. The CDR3 contains 13 residues. The germline gives CDR1 LGHDT, CDR2 YNNKEL (reference sequence). CDR3 DNA sequence: TGTGCCAGCAGCCTACTTCGGGGCACTGAAGCTTTCTTT. Its protein product is CASSLLRGTEAFF.

The V call is TRBV7-9, the J call TRBJ2-7, with D tentatively TRBD1 or TRBD2 (5 bases each). Germline V gene data show CDR1 as SEHNR and CDR2 as FQNEAQ (reference sequence). This CDR3 spans 15 amino acids. Trimming took 5 bases from V and 2 from J, leaving 16 bases between them. For the CDR3, the DNA is TGTGCCAGCAGCCCTACCGGGACCGGAGCCTACGAGCAGTACTTC. This translates into CASSPTGTGAYEQYF. The variable domain in full, with the rest retrieved from reference TRBV7-9 and TRBJ2-7, is DTGVSQNPRHKITKRGQNVTFRCDPISEHNRLYWYRQTLGQGPEFLTYFQNEAQLEKSRLLSDRFSAERPKGSFSTLEIQRTEQGDSAMYLCASSPTGTGAYEQYFGPGTRLTVT.

The chain combines TRBV5-4 with TRBJ2-1; the match to TRBD2 covers 7 bases. The CDR3 length is 14 residues. V gave up 4 bases and J gave up 5 bases; unmatched junction bases: 6. CDR1 SGHNT and CDR2 YYREEE come from the germline V gene (reference sequence). The CDR3 sequence: CASSPGGSHNEQFF. CDR3 in DNA: TGTGCCAGCAGCCCGGGCGGGAGCCACAATGAGCAGTTCTTC.

The CDR3 sequence is CASSSHTPGQGAYEQYF. Written as DNA, the CDR3 is TGCGCCAGCAGCTCCCATACACCGGGACAGGGAGCCTACGAGCAGTACTTC. V usage is TRBV5-1 and J usage is TRBJ2-7; 9 bases are shared with TRBD1. The CDR3 contains 17 residues. Germline V gene lookup returns CDR1 SGHRS and CDR2 YFSETQ. V lost 3 bases, J lost 2 bases, and 12 bases stayed unmatched.

The gene calls are TRBV7-9 and TRBJ2-1, with 14 positions matching TRBD2. Germline V gene data show CDR1 as SEHNR and CDR2 as FQNEAQ (reference sequence). The CDR3 contains 17 residues. Trimming took 4 bases from V and 6 from J; bases not matched to a gene: 8. CDR3 DNA sequence: TGTGCCAGCAGCTACCCATCGGGACTAGCGGGAGTCAATGAGCAGTTCTTC. Translating gives CASSYPSGLAGVNEQFF.

The V and J genes are TRBV19 and TRBJ2-7; 8 bases agree with TRBD2. With V trimmed by 7 bases and J by 3 bases, 11 bases remained unmatched. The CDR3 loop spans 15 amino acids. CDR1 LNHDA and CDR2 SQIVND come from the germline V gene (reference sequence). This CDR3 reads CASTPGGGRHYEQYF. CDR3 coding DNA: TGTGCCAGTACTCCCGGCGGCGGGAGGCACTACGAGCAGTACTTC.

The rearrangement links TRBV7-2 to TRBJ2-7; 12 nucleotides agree with TRBD2. Germline V CDR1 and CDR2: SGHTA, FQGNSA. The CDR3 covers 15 residues. The V and J ends lost 1 base and 6 bases, in that order; junction bases with no gene match: 4. The CDR3 loop reads CASSLELAGGGEQYF. CDR3 in DNA: TGTGCCAGCAGCTTAGAACTAGCGGGAGGAGGCGAGCAGTACTTC.

This clone has at least ten counts. This chain links TRBV6-4 with TRBJ2-2; no reliable D call. Trimming cost V 4 bases and J 4 bases, with 7 bases left between them. Germline CDR1 MRHNA, CDR2 SNTAGT. This CDR3 region has 13 residues. This CDR3 reads CASSVTVTGELFF. Here the CDR3 DNA reads TGTGCCAGCAGTGTCACGGTCACCGGGGAGCTGTTTTTT.

This chain connects TRBV25-1 to TRBJ1-6; D perhaps matches TRBD1 (5 bases). This CDR3 region has 13 residues. Trimming left V 4 bases short and J 10 bases short, with 11 bases between. Germline assignment: CDR1 MGHDK and CDR2 SYGVNS. The chain's CDR3 is CASSGQGGSPLHF. In DNA form, the CDR3 reads TGTGCCAGCAGTGGGCAGGGTGGCTCACCCCTCCACTTT.

The chain links TRBV15 to TRBJ2-1, with 13 bases identical to TRBD2. After removal of 4 bases from V and 9 bases from J, the junction contained 3 bases not matched to a gene. Germline CDR1 is LNHNV and CDR2 is YYDKDF (reference sequence). This CDR3 is built from 14 residues. DNA of the CDR3: TGTGCCACCAGCATAGGACTAGCGGGAGTTGAGCAGTTCTTC. This sequence encodes CATSIGLAGVEQFF.

The chain recombines TRBV5-6 with TRBJ2-6; D not resolved. V lost 4 bases and J lost 0, with 14 bases in between. This CDR3 spans 17 amino acids. Germline assignment: CDR1 SGHDT and CDR2 YYEEEE. DNA of the CDR3: TGTGCCAGCAGCCGATTGGTGTTTCCCTCTGGGGCCAACGTCCTGACTTTC. Translation gives CASSRLVFPSGANVLTF.

This chain links TRBV6-5 with TRBJ2-7; 8 bases agree with TRBD1. The CDR3 loop spans 15 amino acids. Germline CDR1 reads MNHEY; CDR2 reads SVGAGI. V lost 4 bases to trimming and J lost 5 bases; unmatched junction nucleotides: 10. The chain's CDR3 is CASSSLGQGQDEQYF. CDR3 coding DNA: TGTGCCAGCAGTTCCCTTGGACAGGGACAAGACGAGCAGTACTTC.

V is TRBV4-2 and J is TRBJ2-1; 9 bases are a match to TRBD2. This CDR3 region has 17 residues. Germline V gene lookup returns CDR1 LGHNA and CDR2 YNFKEQ. J gave up 5 bases and V 4 bases, and 12 bases lay outside the gene matches. The CDR3 DNA sequence: TGTGCCAGCAGCCCCCTGACGGCCCTAGCGGGGAACAATGAGCAGTTCTTC. This codes for CASSPLTALAGNNEQFF.

V usage is TRBV10-3 and J usage is TRBJ2-5; TRBD2 aligns across 9 bases. Germline V gene sequence: CDR1 ENHRY, CDR2 SYGVKD. The CDR3 is 16 amino acids. With V trimmed by 1 base and J by 2 bases, 5 bases remained unmatched. CDR3 in DNA: TGTGCCATCAGTGAGTTTGGTAGCGGGGGACAAGAGACCCAGTACTTC. As protein: CAISEFGSGGQETQYF.

J is TRBJ2-3 and V is TRBV5-4; D remains ambiguous. CDR3 length: 14 residues. Germline V lookup: CDR1 SGHNT, CDR2 YYREEE (reference sequence). Trimming shortened V by 0 bases and J by 0 bases, and 5 bases separated the two germline ends. The CDR3 nucleotides are TGTGCCAGCAGCTTGGATAGTAGCACAGATACGCAGTATTTT. Translation gives CASSLDSSTDTQYF.

The V gene is TRBV7-9, the J gene TRBJ2-1; TRBD1 matches 10 bases. The CDR3 loop spans 15 amino acids. V trimming: 4 bases; J trimming: 5 bases; junction bases outside the gene matches: 5. Germline CDR1 reads SEHNR; CDR2 reads FQNEAQ (reference sequence). CDR3 amino acids: CASSSGQGRNNEQFF. CDR3 nucleotides: TGTGCCAGCAGCTCGGGACAGGGGAGGAACAATGAGCAGTTCTTC. The variable domain in full, with the rest retrieved from reference TRBV7-9 and TRBJ2-1, is DTGVSQNPRHKITKRGQNVTFRCDPISEHNRLYWYRQTLGQGPEFLTYFQNEAQLEKSRLLSDRFSAERPKGSFSTLEIQRTEQGDSAMYLCASSSGQGRNNEQFFGPGTRLTVL.